The present TCR beta chain was sequenced within a study of blood T cell repertoires in COVID-19. As for the study in general: Both acute and convalescent COVID-19 samples were obtained from the United States, Italy and Spain.

In the original workflow: Quantification of nucleated cells was approximated via reference gene primer amplification. The data were produced by immunoSEQ multiplex PCR, yet TCRdb's version contains in-frame clones alone and is incomplete. The V and J calls and clone size come from that table; D and trimming were worked out from the DNA. The sample consists of about 160,000 clones, approximately 88% of them appearing once. Participants came from under 30 US areas, aged roughly 18 to 89 years. Clinical history reported by participants formed the basis on which cohorts were assigned. The CDR3 sequence is 15 residues long. The V gene lost 1 base and the J gene lost 5 bases, with 14 bases spanning the gap. Germline assignment: CDR1 SGHNT and CDR2 YENEEA.

The specimen was PBMCs or T cells enriched from blood (not recorded which). This chain uses TRBV11-3 with TRBJ1-2, with D tentatively TRBD1 (5 bases). The source of this sequence is a woman aged 45-60 years who had recovered from COVID-19. The CDR3 loop reads CASSLGRGRVYGYTF. CDR3 DNA sequence: TGTGCCAGCAGCTTAGGGAGAGGCAGGGTGTATGGCTACACCTTC.